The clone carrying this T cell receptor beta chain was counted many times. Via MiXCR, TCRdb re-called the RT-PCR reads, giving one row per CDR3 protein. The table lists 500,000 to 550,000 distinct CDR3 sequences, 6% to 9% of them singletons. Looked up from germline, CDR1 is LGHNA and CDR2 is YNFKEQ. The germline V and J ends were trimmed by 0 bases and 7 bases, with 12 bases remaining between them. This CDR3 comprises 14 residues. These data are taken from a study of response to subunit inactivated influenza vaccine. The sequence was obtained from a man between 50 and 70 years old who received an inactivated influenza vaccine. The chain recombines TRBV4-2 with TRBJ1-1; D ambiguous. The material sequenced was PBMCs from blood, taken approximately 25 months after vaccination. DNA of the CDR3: TGTGCCAGCAGCCAAGAACCGGCAGGACTTGAAGCTTTCTTT. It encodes CASSQEPAGLEAFF.